This TCR beta chain was found in a study of beta chain features in type 1 diabetes. Study details: There were some 110 million sorted cells examined across all samples. Study outcomes and limitations: Within each of all four CD4+ subsets, Type 1 diabetes patients had TCRB CDR3s that were moderately but significantly shorter. Naive, central memory and Treg TCRB repertoires appeared more alike in patients than in healthy donors.

One heparinised draw of blood, averaging approximately 110 mL, came from each donor. Of the isolated RNA, all was reverse transcribed, and so the sequenced material was expressed TCRB transcripts. It was found that naive, central memory and regulatory T cell samples averaged around 3.6 million reads. Data came from immunoSEQ multiplex PCR; TCRdb stores just in-frame clones and leaves some out. There are around 140,000 clones in the sample; around 8.8% occur only once, and around 0.79% lies in the top ten. This clone was detected only a few times. Its antigen remains unknown. The receptor was derived from a man aged 25 to 40 with type 1 diabetes. Input material: central memory CD4+ T cells from blood.

The CDR3 DNA reads as TGTGCCATCAGTGAGTCGTACACGGGGGAGGCGACCCAGTACTTC. This gives the protein CAISESYTGEATQYF. The chain is built from TRBV10-3 and TRBJ2-5; a possible D gene is TRBD2 (6 bases). V lost 0 bases to trimming and J lost 7 bases, with 15 bases between them. Germline CDR1 and CDR2: ENHRY and SYGVKD. The CDR3 has 15 residues.